This T cell receptor beta chain was profiled in a study of technical replicates of blood from several donors. Only in-frame clones appear in the TCRdb table, and some are missing; sequencing was by immunoSEQ multiplex PCR. This sample has roughly 60,000 clones, with about nine tenths found just once. The count of this clone is one. Germline CDR1 MNHEY, CDR2 SVGAGI. V was shortened by 3 bases and J by 3 bases, with 8 bases between the two germline ends. The CDR3 sequence is 13 residues long. The sample was PBMCs. The V call is TRBV6-5, the J call TRBJ1-2; D is unresolved. This sequence was found in a human donor in good health. Some clones in this sample may be carry-over from other donors' samples. The CDR3 here is CASSYGPHYGYTF. The CDR3 nucleotides read TGTGCCAGCAGTTATGGGCCGCACTATGGCTACACCTTC.